This T cell receptor (beta chain) was recovered during a study of PD-L1 blockade in urothelial cancer. Study-wide background: T cells numbered a median of about 150,000 in the blood samples.

Here immunoSEQ multiplex PCR was the method, and the copy in TCRdb shows in-frame clones only, minus some. Among 100,000 to 150,000 clones listed, about 83% were seen once. Per the germline V gene, CDR1 is KGHSH and CDR2 is LQKENI. V lost 7 bases and J lost 5; bases outside the gene matches: 8. The CDR3 contains 14 residues. Time point indicated: peripheral blood 6 weeks after treatment start. Patients' urothelial carcinoma was locally advanced or metastatic. The receptor's source is a man aged 50 to 60 with urothelial cancer. Sequencing was performed on PBMCs, taken around atezolizumab (anti-PD-L1) treatment. This chain connects TRBV18 to TRBJ2-1, with 7 bases fitting TRBD1. Written as DNA, the CDR3 is TGTGCCAGCTACTCGGGACAGACTAACAATGAGCAGTTCTTC. Translated, it gives CASYSGQTNNEQFF.